This passage covers 11 T cell receptor beta chains from one sample sequenced in a study of blood T cell repertoires in COVID-19. Clones were sequenced by immunoSEQ multiplex PCR, and TCRdb holds only the in-frame ones, with some missing. The repertoire has 200,000 to 250,000 clones, around 84% of them found once; the top ten carry approximately 20%. The sequenced sample was peripheral blood. The source is a man younger than 40 with active or convalescent COVID-19.

This sequence joins TRBV12-2 and TRBJ2-7; the table calls TRBD1, which could not be checked here. TRBV12-2 is described as a pseudogene. The CDR3 sequence is 15 residues long. Here the CDR3 reads CASRLLFGPRYEQYF. The CDR3 DNA follows: TGTGCAAGTCGCTTGCTATTTGGGCCGCGCTACGAGCAGTACTTC.

The V and J genes are TRBV28 and TRBJ1-3, with 8 bases that match TRBD1. J gave up 2 bases and V 7 bases, and 7 bases lay outside the gene matches. The CDR3 is 15 amino acids. In germline, CDR1 is MDHEN, CDR2 SYDVKM. The CDR3 here is CASTPGQGAGNTIYF. DNA of the CDR3: TGTGCCAGCACCCCCGGACAGGGAGCTGGAAACACCATATATTTT. Together with reference TRBV28 and TRBJ1-3, the CDR3 gives the full variable domain: DVKVTQSSRYLVKRTGEKVFLECVQDMDHENMFWYRQDPGLGLRLIYFSYDVKMKEKGDIPEGYSVSREKKERFSLILESASTNQTSMYLCASTPGQGAGNTIYFGEGSWLTVV.

The V call is TRBV30, the J call TRBJ1-5, with 8 bases fitting TRBD1. The CDR3 runs to 17 residues. Looked up from germline, CDR1 is GTSNPN and CDR2 is SVGIG (reference sequence). With 5 bases clipped from V and 0 bases from J, the junction kept 12 bases outside the gene matches. CDR3 DNA: TGTGCCTGGGAAACGGGACAGGCTCCTTATAGCAATCAGCCCCAGCATTTT. This sequence encodes CAWETGQAPYSNQPQHF. Drawing the rest from reference TRBV30 and TRBJ1-5, the complete variable domain is SQTIHQWPATLVQPVGSPLSLECTVEGTSNPNLYWYRQAAGRGLQLLFYSVGIGQISSEVPQNLSASRPQDRQFILSSKKLLLSDSGFYLCAWETGQAPYSNQPQHFGDGTRLSIL.

The chain couples TRBV11-1 to TRBJ2-7; TRBD2 is a possible D gene (6 bases). Trimming removed 3 bases from V and 4 bases from J, with 13 bases in between. The CDR3 loop spans 14 amino acids. Germline V gene data show CDR1 as SGHAT and CDR2 as FQDESV (reference sequence). In DNA, the CDR3 is TGTGCCAGCAGCTTGTTGGAGGGAATTTACGAGCAGTACTTC. As protein: CASSLLEGIYEQYF.

CDR3 nucleotide sequence: TGTGCCAGCAGCTTACCCGCAGGGGGTCACTACAATGAGCAGTTCTTC. This sequence encodes CASSLPAGGHYNEQFF. The V and J genes are TRBV7-2 and TRBJ2-1; 7 bases map to TRBD1. The CDR3 has 16 residues. The ends lost 2 bases at V and 3 bases at J; junction bases unmatched: 7. The V gene's germline CDR1 is SGHTA and CDR2 FQGNSA.

CDR3 DNA: TGTGCCAGCTCTTTTACCGGGACTAGCGATTACAATGAGCAGTTCTTC. Amino acid sequence: CASSFTGTSDYNEQFF. The chain joins TRBV18 to TRBJ2-1; 10 bases fit TRBD2. The CDR3 is made up of 16 amino acids. Germline loops: CDR1 KGHSH, CDR2 LQKENI. Unmatched junction bases numbered 9, after V lost 6 bases and J lost 4 bases. The complete variable domain, with remaining parts taken from reference TRBV18 and TRBJ2-1, reads NAGVMQNPRHLVRRRGQEARLRCSPMKGHSHVYWYRQLPEEGLKFMVYLQKENIIDESGMPKERFSAEFPKEGPSILRIQQVVRGDSAAYFCASSFTGTSDYNEQFFGPGTRLTVL.

This clone is a singleton in its sample. The gene calls are TRBV9 and TRBJ1-5, with D uncertain. The CDR3 has 14 residues. Germline CDR1 is SGDLS and CDR2 is YYNGEE. V was pared by 2 bases and J by 5 bases, with 11 bases between. In nucleotides, the CDR3 is TGTGCCAGCAGCGTTGGAGGGTCCGATCAGCCCCAGCATTTT. Its translation is CASSVGGSDQPQHF.

The CDR3 coding sequence is TGCGCCAGCAGTTGGAGGGGAGGACAAGAGACCCAGTACTTC. Its protein product is CASSWRGGQETQYF. The chain carries TRBV5-1 and TRBJ2-5; tentative D call: TRBD2 (6 bases). This CDR3 is 14 amino acids long. V gave up 5 bases and J gave up 2 bases, with 13 bases separating them. Germline CDR1 and CDR2: SGHRS and YFSETQ.

The chain has TRBV4-1 and TRBJ1-5, with D perhaps TRBD1 (5 bases). V was shortened by 3 bases and J by 5 bases, with 8 bases between the two germline ends. This CDR3 has 13 residues. CDR1 is MGHRA and CDR2 is YSYEKL in the germline V gene. The CDR3 loop reads CASSHPGYQPQHF. CDR3 bases: TGCGCCAGCAGCCACCCAGGGTATCAGCCCCAGCATTTT.

The rearrangement links TRBV27 to TRBJ2-1; 8 bases are shared with TRBD1. V gave up 1 base and J gave up 2 bases; unmatched junction bases: 4. This CDR3 is 16 amino acids long. Germline values: CDR1 MNHEY, CDR2 SMNVEV (reference sequence). CDR3 in DNA: TGTGCCAGCAGTTTATATGGACAGGGCCCCTACAATGAGCAGTTCTTC. This encodes CASSLYGQGPYNEQFF.

The rearrangement uses TRBV28 and TRBJ1-5; tentative D call: TRBD1 (6 bases). The germline V gene encodes CDR1 MDHEN and CDR2 SYDVKM. The ends were cut back, 10 bases at V and 3 bases at J, with 13 bases in the middle. The CDR3 covers 13 residues. The CDR3 nucleotides are TGTGCCACCTACAGGGACCCCAATCAGCCCCAGCATTTT. It yields the protein CATYRDPNQPQHF.